This TCR beta chain was documented in a study of T-cell memory formation after mild COVID-19. Across the study: TCR clusters largely stayed donor specific.

Germline CDR1 and CDR2: ENHRY and SYGVKD. The V and J ends lost 10 bases and 1 base, in that order; junction bases with no gene match: 6. The CDR3 consists of 13 residues. TCRdb re-called the 5' RACE reads with MiXCR, one entry per CDR3 protein. Here the sample spans about 400,000 distinct CDR3 sequences, over 15% being singletons. The material sequenced was PBMCs or a T cell subset sorted from them (not recorded which). This chain uses TRBV10-3 with TRBJ2-7; 8 bases fit TRBD2. The sequence was obtained from a young man who had mild COVID-19 (a few samples of this study predate the infection). Cell type and time point are not known. The DNA for the CDR3 is TGTGCCACCTCCGGGGGGGAGTCCTACGAGCAGTACTTC. Protein sequence: CATSGGESYEQYF.